These 10 T cell receptor beta chains came from one sample sequenced in a study of blood T cell repertoires in COVID-19. Data came from immunoSEQ multiplex PCR; TCRdb stores just in-frame clones and leaves some out. The table includes a few hundred thousand clones, more than 75% detected once. The sequencing sample was made of PBMCs or T cells enriched from blood (not recorded which). The receptors originated from a woman between 18 and 29 years old who had recovered from COVID-19.

This chain links TRBV5-1 with TRBJ2-5, with TRBD2 matching over 7 bases. After removal of 2 bases from V and 4 bases from J, the junction contained 14 bases not matched to a gene. This CDR3 has 17 residues. From germline, CDR1 is SGHRS and CDR2 YFSETQ. The CDR3 region is CASSFPVSGGSRETQYF. The CDR3 nucleotides read TGCGCCAGCAGCTTCCCTGTTTCCGGGGGGTCCCGAGAGACCCAGTACTTC.

This chain joins TRBV10-3 and TRBJ2-5, with D possibly being TRBD2 (7 bases). The V gene lost 3 bases and the J gene lost 3 bases, with 11 bases spanning the gap. The V gene's germline CDR1 is ENHRY and CDR2 SYGVKD. This CDR3 comprises 14 residues. The CDR3 protein is CAISERGGEETQYF. Here the CDR3 DNA reads TGTGCCATCAGTGAAAGAGGGGGGGAAGAGACCCAGTACTTC.

This clone has only a few counts. The chain recombines TRBV7-9 with TRBJ1-2; no firm D call. The CDR3 covers 15 residues. V lost 5 bases to trimming and J lost 4 bases, with 17 bases between them. Germline V gives CDR1 SEHNR, CDR2 FQNEAQ (reference sequence). The CDR3 sequence: CASSHLGAEGYGYTF. CDR3 nucleotides: TGTGCCAGCAGCCACCTGGGCGCCGAGGGCTATGGCTACACCTTC.

V and J are TRBV28 and TRBJ2-1, with TRBD1 identical over 7 bases. Looked up from germline, CDR1 is MDHEN and CDR2 is SYDVKM. The trim removed 5 bases at V and 7 bases at J, leaving 14 bases unmatched. This CDR3 has 16 residues. CDR3 DNA sequence: TGTGCCAGCAGTCGACCCTCGACAGGGTATAAGAATGAGCAGTTCTTC. It translates to CASSRPSTGYKNEQFF. Full variable domain (missing parts from reference TRBV28 and TRBJ2-1): DVKVTQSSRYLVKRTGEKVFLECVQDMDHENMFWYRQDPGLGLRLIYFSYDVKMKEKGDIPEGYSVSREKKERFSLILESASTNQTSMYLCASSRPSTGYKNEQFFGPGTRLTVL.

This chain joins TRBV4-1 and TRBJ1-2, with D tentatively TRBD1 (5 bases). The CDR3 is 17 amino acids. Trimming left V 0 bases short and J 2 bases short, with 16 bases between. Germline V gene sequence: CDR1 MGHRA, CDR2 YSYEKL. For the CDR3, the DNA is TGCGCCAGCAGCCAAGAGGGTTTAGGGGTTTGGAACTATGGCTACACCTTC. Its translation: CASSQEGLGVWNYGYTF.

The V gene is TRBV7-3, the J gene TRBJ2-3; 7 nucleotides line up with TRBD1. The CDR3 covers 13 residues. CDR1 and CDR2 from the germline V gene are SGHTA and FQGTGA. Trimming at V came to 5 bases and at J to 5 bases, leaving 4 bases not matched to a gene. The CDR3 sequence is CASSEGAGDTQYF. The CDR3 region has the DNA TGTGCCAGCAGCGAGGGGGCCGGAGATACGCAGTATTTT.

This clone was detected only once. The chain joins TRBV11-2 to TRBJ1-1; D perhaps matches TRBD1 (6 bases). The V gene lost 6 bases and the J gene lost 3 bases, with 11 bases spanning the gap. CDR1 and CDR2 from the germline V gene are SGHAT and FQNNGV. This CDR3 has 13 amino acids. In DNA form, the CDR3 reads TGTGCCAGCAGATACCACAGGGACACTGAAGCTTTCTTT. Its protein product is CASRYHRDTEAFF.

This rearrangement joins TRBV27 to TRBJ2-7; D possibly corresponds to TRBD2 (6 bases). Trimming took 4 bases from V and 9 from J, leaving 25 bases between them. This CDR3 has 16 amino acids. Germline V gene lookup returns CDR1 MNHEY and CDR2 SMNVEV (reference sequence). The CDR3 sequence is CASSSLLSGTGFVQYF. CDR3 DNA sequence: TGTGCCAGCAGTTCCCTCCTATCCGGGACTGGTTTCGTGCAGTACTTC.

V gene TRBV9 combines with J gene TRBJ2-1; no clear D gene. The germline CDR1 and CDR2 sequences are SGDLS and YYNGEE. The CDR3 contains 15 residues. V lost 3 bases and J lost 9, with 19 bases in between. The CDR3 protein is CASSGSRSEWAEQFF. CDR3 coding DNA: TGTGCCAGCAGCGGTTCAAGGTCTGAATGGGCTGAGCAGTTCTTC.

V and J are TRBV7-2 and TRBJ1-5, with TRBD1 matching over 10 bases. The CDR3 extends over 15 amino acids. V was pared by 5 bases and J by 5 bases, with 6 bases of the junction left unmatched. Germline lookup yields CDR1 SGHTA and CDR2 FQGNSA. The DNA for the CDR3 is TGTGCCAGCAGCGTGAGACAGGGGGCCGATCAGCCCCAGCATTTT. Translation: CASSVRQGADQPQHF.